This T cell receptor beta chain was recorded in a study of T cells in localized non-small cell lung cancer. Trimming took off 3 bases at V and 0 bases at J, with 11 bases between the two ends. The CDR3 is made up of 14 amino acids. Germline values: CDR1 GTSNPN, CDR2 SVGIG (reference sequence). Regarding the study as a whole: Median detection of top 100 tumor clones in adjacent lung was approximately 50 clones.

Measured with immunoSEQ multiplex PCR; TCRdb has only the in-frame clones, and not every one. The sample carries roughly 20,000 clones, around nine tenths recorded once. Comment on this clone: Its antigen is currently unknown.

The starting material was peripheral blood, obtained before any cancer treatment. The genes are TRBV30 and TRBJ2-5; unclear D gene. The receptor was isolated from a male donor at least 60 years old with stage I lung adenocarcinoma. Written as DNA, the CDR3 is TGTGCCTGGAGCGGCAACAGCCACCAAGAGACCCAGTACTTC. This codes for CAWSGNSHQETQYF. Variable domain in full (rest from reference TRBV30 and TRBJ2-5): SQTIHQWPATLVQPVGSPLSLECTVEGTSNPNLYWYRQAAGRGLQLLFYSVGIGQISSEVPQNLSASRPQDRQFILSSKKLLLSDSGFYLCAWSGNSHQETQYFGPGTRLLVL.